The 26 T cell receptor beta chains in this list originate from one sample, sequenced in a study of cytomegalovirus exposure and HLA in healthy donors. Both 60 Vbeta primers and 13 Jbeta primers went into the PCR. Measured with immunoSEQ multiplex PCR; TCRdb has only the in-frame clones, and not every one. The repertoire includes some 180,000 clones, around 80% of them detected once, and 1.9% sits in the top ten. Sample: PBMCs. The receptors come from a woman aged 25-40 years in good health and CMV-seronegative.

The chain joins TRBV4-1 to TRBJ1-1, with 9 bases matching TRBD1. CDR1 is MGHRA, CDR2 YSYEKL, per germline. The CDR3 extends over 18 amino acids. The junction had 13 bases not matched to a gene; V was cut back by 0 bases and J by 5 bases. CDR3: CASSQDLDRGDSRTEAFF. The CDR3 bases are TGCGCCAGCAGCCAAGACCTGGACAGGGGAGACAGTAGAACTGAAGCTTTCTTT.

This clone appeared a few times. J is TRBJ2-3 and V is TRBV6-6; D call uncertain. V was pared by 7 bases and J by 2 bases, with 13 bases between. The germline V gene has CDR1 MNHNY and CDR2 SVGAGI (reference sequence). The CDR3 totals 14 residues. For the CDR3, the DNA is TGTGCCAGCACGGGTGGAATGCACACAGATACGCAGTATTTT. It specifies CASTGGMHTDTQYF.

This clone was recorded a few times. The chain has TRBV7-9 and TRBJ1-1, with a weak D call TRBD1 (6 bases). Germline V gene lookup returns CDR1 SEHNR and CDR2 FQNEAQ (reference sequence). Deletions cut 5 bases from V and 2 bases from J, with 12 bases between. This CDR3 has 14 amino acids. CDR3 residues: CASSSRQVNTEAFF. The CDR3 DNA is TGTGCCAGCAGCAGCAGACAGGTAAACACTGAAGCTTTCTTT.

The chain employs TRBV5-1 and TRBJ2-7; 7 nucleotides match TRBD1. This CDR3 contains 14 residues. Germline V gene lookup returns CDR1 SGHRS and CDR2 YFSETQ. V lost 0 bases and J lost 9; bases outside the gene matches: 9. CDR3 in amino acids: CASSLGPGGNLQYF. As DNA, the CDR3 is TGCGCCAGCAGCTTGGGGCCAGGGGGTAACTTGCAGTACTTC.

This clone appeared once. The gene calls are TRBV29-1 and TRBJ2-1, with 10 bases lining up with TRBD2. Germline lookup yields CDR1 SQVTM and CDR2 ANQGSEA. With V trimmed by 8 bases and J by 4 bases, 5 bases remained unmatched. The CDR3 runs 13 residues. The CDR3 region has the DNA TGCAGCCATCCTAGCGGGGGTTACAATGAGCAGTTCTTC. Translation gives CSHPSGGYNEQFF.

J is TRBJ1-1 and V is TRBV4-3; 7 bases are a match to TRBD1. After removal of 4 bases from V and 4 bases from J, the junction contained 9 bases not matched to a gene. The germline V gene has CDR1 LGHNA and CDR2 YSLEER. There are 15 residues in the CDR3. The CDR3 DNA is TGCGCCAGCAGCCGAGACAGGGCCGGGCGCACTGAAGCTTTCTTT. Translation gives CASSRDRAGRTEAFF.

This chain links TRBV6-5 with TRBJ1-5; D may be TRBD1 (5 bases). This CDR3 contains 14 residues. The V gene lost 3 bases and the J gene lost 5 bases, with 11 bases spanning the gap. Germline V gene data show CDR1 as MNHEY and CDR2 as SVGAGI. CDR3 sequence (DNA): TGTGCCAGCAGTTATGCGGCAGGGCATCAGCCCCAGCATTTT. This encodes CASSYAAGHQPQHF.

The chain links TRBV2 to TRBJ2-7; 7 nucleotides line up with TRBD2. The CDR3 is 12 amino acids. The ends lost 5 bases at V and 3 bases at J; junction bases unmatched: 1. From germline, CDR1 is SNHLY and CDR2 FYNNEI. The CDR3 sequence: CASSRDYYEQYF. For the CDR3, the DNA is TGTGCCAGCAGTCGGGACTACTACGAGCAGTACTTC.

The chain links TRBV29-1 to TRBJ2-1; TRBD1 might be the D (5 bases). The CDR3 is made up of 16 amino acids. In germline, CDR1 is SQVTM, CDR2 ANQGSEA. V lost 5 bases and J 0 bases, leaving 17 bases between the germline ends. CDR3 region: CSVLFLGHGSYNEQFF. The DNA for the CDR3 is TGCAGCGTTCTCTTTTTGGGGCACGGCTCCTACAATGAGCAGTTCTTC.

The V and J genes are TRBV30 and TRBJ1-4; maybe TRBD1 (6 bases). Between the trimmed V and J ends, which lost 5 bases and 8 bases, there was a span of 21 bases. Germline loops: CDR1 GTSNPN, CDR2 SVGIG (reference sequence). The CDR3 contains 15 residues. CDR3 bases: TGTGCCTGGGAGTTTAGGCGGGGGGCGCAGGAAAAACTGTTTTTT. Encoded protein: CAWEFRRGAQEKLFF.

The CDR3 sequence: CASGLVQDTEAFF. The CDR3 DNA reads as TGTGCTAGTGGTTTGGTACAAGACACTGAAGCTTTCTTT. The rearrangement uses TRBV12-5 and TRBJ1-1, with D uncertain. Per the germline V gene, CDR1 is LGHNT and CDR2 is FRNRAP. CDR3 length equals 13 residues. V was trimmed by 0 bases and J by 3 bases, leaving 5 bases between them.

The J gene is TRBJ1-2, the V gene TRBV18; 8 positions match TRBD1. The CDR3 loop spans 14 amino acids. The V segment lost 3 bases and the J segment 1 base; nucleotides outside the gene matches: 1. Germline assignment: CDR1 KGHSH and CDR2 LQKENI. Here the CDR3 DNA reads TGTGCCAGCTCACCGACAGGGGTTAACTATGGCTACACCTTC. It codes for CASSPTGVNYGYTF.

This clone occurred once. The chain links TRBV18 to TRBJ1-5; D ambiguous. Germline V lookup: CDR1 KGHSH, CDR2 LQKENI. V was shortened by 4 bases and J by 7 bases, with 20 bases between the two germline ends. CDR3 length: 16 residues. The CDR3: CASSHSPGTQGQPQHF. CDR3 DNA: TGTGCCAGCTCACATTCTCCGGGAACCCAAGGCCAGCCCCAGCATTTT.

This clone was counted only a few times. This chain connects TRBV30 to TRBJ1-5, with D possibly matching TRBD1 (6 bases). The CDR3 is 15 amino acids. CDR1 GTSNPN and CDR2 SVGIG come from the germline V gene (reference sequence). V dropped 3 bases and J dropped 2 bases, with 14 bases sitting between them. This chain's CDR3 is CAWRAGAGGNQPQHF. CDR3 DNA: TGTGCCTGGAGGGCGGGGGCAGGTGGCAATCAGCCCCAGCATTTT. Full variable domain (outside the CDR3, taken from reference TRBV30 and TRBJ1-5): SQTIHQWPATLVQPVGSPLSLECTVEGTSNPNLYWYRQAAGRGLQLLFYSVGIGQISSEVPQNLSASRPQDRQFILSSKKLLLSDSGFYLCAWRAGAGGNQPQHFGDGTRLSIL.

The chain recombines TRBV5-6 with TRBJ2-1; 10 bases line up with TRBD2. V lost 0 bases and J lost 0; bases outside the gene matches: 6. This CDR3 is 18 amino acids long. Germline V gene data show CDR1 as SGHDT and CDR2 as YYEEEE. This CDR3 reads CASSLEHSGGGSYNEQFF. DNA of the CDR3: TGTGCCAGCAGCTTGGAACACAGCGGGGGGGGCTCCTACAATGAGCAGTTCTTC.

The CDR3 sequence: CASSPVADTQYF. CDR3 in DNA: TGTGCCAGCAGCCCCGTTGCAGATACGCAGTATTTT. The chain carries TRBV6-6 and TRBJ2-3; D remains ambiguous. Germline V CDR1 and CDR2: MNHNY, SVGAGI (reference sequence). The CDR3 is made up of 12 amino acids. Trimming pared 6 bases from V and 4 bases from J, leaving 8 bases between.

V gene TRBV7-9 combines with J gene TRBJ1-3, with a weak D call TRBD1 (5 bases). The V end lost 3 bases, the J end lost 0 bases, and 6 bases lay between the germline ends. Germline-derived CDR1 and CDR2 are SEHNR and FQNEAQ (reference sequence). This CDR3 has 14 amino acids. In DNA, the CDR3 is TGTGCCAGCAGCTTGGGGGGCTCTGGAAACACCATATATTTT. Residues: CASSLGGSGNTIYF.

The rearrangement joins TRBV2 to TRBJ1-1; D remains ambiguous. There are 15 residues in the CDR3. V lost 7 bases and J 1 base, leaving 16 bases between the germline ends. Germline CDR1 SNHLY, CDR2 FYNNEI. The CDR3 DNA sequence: TGTGCCAGCATCCCAACGGTGGCAGGGAACACTGAAGCTTTCTTT. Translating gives CASIPTVAGNTEAFF.

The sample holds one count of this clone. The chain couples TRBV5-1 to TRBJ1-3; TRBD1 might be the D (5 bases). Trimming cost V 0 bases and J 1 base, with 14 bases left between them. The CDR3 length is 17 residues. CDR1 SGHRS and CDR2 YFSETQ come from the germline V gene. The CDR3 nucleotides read TGCGCCAGCAGCTTGGTGGACATGGGGCGGTCTGGAAACACCATATATTTT. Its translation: CASSLVDMGRSGNTIYF.

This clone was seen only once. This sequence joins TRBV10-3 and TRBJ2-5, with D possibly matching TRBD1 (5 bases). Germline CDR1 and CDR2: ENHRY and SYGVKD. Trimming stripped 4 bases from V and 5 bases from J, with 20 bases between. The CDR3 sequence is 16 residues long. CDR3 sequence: CAISALNGALRETQYF. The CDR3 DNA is TGTGCCATCAGTGCCCTCAATGGGGCCCTCAGGGAGACCCAGTACTTC.

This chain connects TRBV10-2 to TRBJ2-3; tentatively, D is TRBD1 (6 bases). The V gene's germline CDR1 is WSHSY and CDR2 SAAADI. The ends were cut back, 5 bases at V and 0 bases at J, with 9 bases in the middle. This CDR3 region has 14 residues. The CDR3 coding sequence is TGCGCCAGCAGTCACAGGGCTAGCACAGATACGCAGTATTTT. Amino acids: CASSHRASTDTQYF.

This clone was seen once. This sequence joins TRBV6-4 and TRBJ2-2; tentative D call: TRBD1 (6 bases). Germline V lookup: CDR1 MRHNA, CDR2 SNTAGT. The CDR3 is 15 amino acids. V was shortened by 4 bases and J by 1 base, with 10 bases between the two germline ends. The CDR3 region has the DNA TGTGCCAGCAGTGCACAGGGAATGAACACCGGGGAGCTGTTTTTT. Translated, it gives CASSAQGMNTGELFF.

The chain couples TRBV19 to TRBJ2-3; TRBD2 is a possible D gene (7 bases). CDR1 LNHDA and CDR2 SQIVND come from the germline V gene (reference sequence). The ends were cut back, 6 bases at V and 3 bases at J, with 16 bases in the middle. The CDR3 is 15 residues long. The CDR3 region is CASRSRGTHTDTQYF. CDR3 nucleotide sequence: TGTGCCAGTAGATCGCGGGGGACACATACAGATACGCAGTATTTT.

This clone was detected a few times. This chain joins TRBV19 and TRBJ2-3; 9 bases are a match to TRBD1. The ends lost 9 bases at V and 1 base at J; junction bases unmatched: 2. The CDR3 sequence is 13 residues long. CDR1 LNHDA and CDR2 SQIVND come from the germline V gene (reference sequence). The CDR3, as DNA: TGTGCCAGCCGGGACAGGGGCACAGATACGCAGTATTTT. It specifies CASRDRGTDTQYF.

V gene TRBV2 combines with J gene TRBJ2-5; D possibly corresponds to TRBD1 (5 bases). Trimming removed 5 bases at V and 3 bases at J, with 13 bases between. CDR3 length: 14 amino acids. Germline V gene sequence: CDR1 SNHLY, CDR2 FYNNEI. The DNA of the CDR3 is TGTGCCAGCAGTTCAATGACAGTCGAAGAGACCCAGTACTTC. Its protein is CASSSMTVEETQYF.

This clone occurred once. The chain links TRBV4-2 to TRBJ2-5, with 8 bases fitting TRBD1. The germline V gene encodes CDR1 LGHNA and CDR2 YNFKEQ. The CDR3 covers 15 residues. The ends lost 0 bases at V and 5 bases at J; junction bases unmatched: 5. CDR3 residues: CASSQDGDRSETQYF. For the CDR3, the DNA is TGTGCCAGCAGCCAAGATGGGGACAGGTCTGAGACCCAGTACTTC.